This T cell receptor (beta chain) was documented in a study of beta chain features in type 1 diabetes. Overall study results and limits: Individuals with type 1 diabetes displayed fewer insertions and more deletions at VDJ junctions. Shorter TCRB CDR3s, moderately but significantly so, marked every one of the four CD4+ subsets in Type 1 diabetes patients. PCR might preferentially amplify shorter templates, equally in patients and controls.

As regards this clone: No antigen is known for it.

Isolated RNA was reverse transcribed in full, so expressed TCRB transcripts were sequenced. TCRdb's table, derived via immunoSEQ multiplex PCR, lists solely in-frame clones and lacks some. This sample has some 45,000 clones, with around 50% found just once. Germline assignment: CDR1 MNHEY and CDR2 SVGAGI. The CDR3 is 14 amino acids. The junction had 7 bases not matched to a gene; V was cut back by 5 bases and J by 5 bases. A CD45RO/CCR7/CD25/CD127/CD95/CD27 panel sorted naive, central memory, regulatory and stem cell-like memory CD4+ cells. The origin of this receptor is a woman under 30 in good health. The V and J genes are TRBV6-5 and TRBJ2-5; 8 nucleotides align to TRBD2. The sample comprised Tregs from blood. CDR3: CASSLAGGSETQYF. The CDR3 coding sequence is TGTGCCAGCAGTCTGGCGGGGGGTTCTGAGACCCAGTACTTC.